The subject of this entry is one TCR beta chain. Its antigen is unknown. This sample is drawn from a study of cytomegalovirus exposure and HLA in healthy donors. Study-wide findings and caveats: The productive fraction for most TCR beta V segments was about 87% or about 30% in an earlier analysis.

The CDR3 is made up of 12 amino acids. V lost 4 bases to trimming and J lost 7 bases, with 7 bases between them. CDR1 is SEHNR and CDR2 is FQNEAQ in the germline V gene (reference sequence). Use of 60 Vbeta and 13 Jbeta primers characterized the PCR. Sequenced by immunoSEQ multiplex PCR; TCRdb stores in-frame clones only, minus some. The sample records roughly 110,000 clones, less than 80% being singletons. Specimen: PBMCs. The receptor comes from a woman aged 25 to 45 in good health and CMV-seronegative. The chain has TRBV7-9 and TRBJ2-2; the D is unclear. The CDR3 loop reads CASSSLYGELFF. The CDR3 nucleotides read TGTGCCAGCAGCTCGCTATACGGGGAGCTGTTTTTT.